A single sample gave rise to the 32 T cell receptor beta chains below, sequenced in a study of cytomegalovirus exposure and HLA in healthy donors. Vbeta (60) and Jbeta (13) primers were used in the PCR. Some clones are missing from TCRdb's copy, which holds only in-frame ones; the method was immunoSEQ multiplex PCR. The sample has around 200,000 clones; over 75% are singletons. The sample consisted of PBMCs. Receptor source: a man aged 45 to 65 in good health and CMV-seronegative.

V is TRBV10-3 and J is TRBJ1-6; TRBD1 matches at 7 bases. The junction had 7 bases not matched to a gene; V was cut back by 10 bases and J by 10 bases. Germline CDR1 reads ENHRY; CDR2 reads SYGVKD. The CDR3 has 12 amino acids. The DNA of the CDR3 is TGTGCCAACAGGGGTCCCGGGTCACCCCTCCACTTT. This codes for CANRGPGSPLHF.

The chain is built from TRBV7-2 and TRBJ2-3, with TRBD2 identical over 13 bases. Trimming cost V 0 bases and J 0 bases; bases outside gene matches: 6. Per germline, CDR1 SGHTA and CDR2 FQGNSA. This CDR3 is built from 19 residues. CDR3 sequence: CASSLAQRLAGGSTDTQYF. DNA of the CDR3: TGTGCCAGCAGCTTAGCGCAGAGACTAGCGGGGGGAAGCACAGATACGCAGTATTTT. The full variable domain, rest sourced from reference TRBV7-2 and TRBJ2-3, is GAGVSQSPSNKVTEKGKDVELRCDPISGHTALYWYRQSLGQGLEFLIYFQGNSAPDKSGLPSDRFSAERTGGSVSTLTIQRTQQEDSAVYLCASSLAQRLAGGSTDTQYFGPGTRLTVL.

The J gene is TRBJ2-5, the V gene TRBV5-1, with 9 bases matching TRBD1. The J call may not be correct, given that the DNA end is closer to TRBJ2-7. Germline CDR1 reads SGHRS; CDR2 reads YFSETQ. The CDR3 spans 15 residues. The CDR3, as DNA: TGCGCCAGCAGCTGGGACGGGACAGGGACCTACGAGCAGTACTTC. Translation gives CASSWDGTGTYEQYF.

The rearrangement links TRBV5-1 to TRBJ2-1; TRBD2 agrees at 16 bases. From germline, CDR1 is SGHRS and CDR2 YFSETQ. V gave up 4 bases and J gave up 9 bases; unmatched junction bases: 7. The CDR3 contains 16 residues. The CDR3 is CASSPGTSGGVGEQFF. The CDR3 DNA follows: TGCGCCAGCAGCCCTGGGACTAGCGGGGGGGTAGGTGAGCAGTTCTTC.

The chain uses TRBV10-2 and TRBJ1-3; possibly TRBD1 for D (5 bases). The germline V gene has CDR1 WSHSY and CDR2 SAAADI. This CDR3 contains 14 residues. Trimming took off 3 bases at V and 4 bases at J, with 10 bases between the two ends. The CDR3: CASSDGGVGNTIYF. CDR3 nucleotide sequence: TGCGCCAGCAGTGACGGGGGGGTCGGAAACACCATATATTTT.

The J gene is TRBJ1-4, the V gene TRBV7-9; 8 bases are shared with TRBD1. V was pared by 4 bases and J by 6 bases, with 7 bases of the junction left unmatched. The CDR3 loop spans 15 amino acids. Germline lookup yields CDR1 SEHNR and CDR2 FQNEAQ (reference sequence). In DNA form, the CDR3 reads TGTGCCAGCAGCTCCCCCGAGACAGGGGATGAAAAACTGTTTTTT. Its translation: CASSSPETGDEKLFF.

This clone was observed a few times. The genes are TRBV19 and TRBJ2-1; 13 nucleotides match TRBD2. CDR1 and CDR2 from the germline V gene are LNHDA and SQIVND (reference sequence). The CDR3 runs to 17 residues. With V trimmed by 4 bases and J by 2 bases, 5 bases remained unmatched. CDR3: CASSTPGLAGTYNEQFF. CDR3 nucleotide sequence: TGTGCCAGTAGTACACCGGGACTAGCGGGGACCTACAATGAGCAGTTCTTC.

This chain links TRBV4-2 with TRBJ2-3; 8 nucleotides agree with TRBD2. In germline, CDR1 is LGHNA, CDR2 YNFKEQ. V trimming: 0 bases; J trimming: 4 bases; junction bases outside the gene matches: 9. CDR3 length: 17 residues. The CDR3 is CASSQDPRAAGADTQYF. The DNA of the CDR3 is TGTGCCAGCAGCCAAGATCCTCGGGCAGCGGGGGCAGATACGCAGTATTTT.

The chain links TRBV2 to TRBJ2-7, with D perhaps TRBD1 (5 bases). V was cut by 4 bases and J by 0 bases, with 10 bases left in between. Germline assignment: CDR1 SNHLY and CDR2 FYNNEI. The CDR3 contains 14 residues. CDR3 DNA: TGTGCCAGCAGTGTCAGGGCGAGCTCCTACGAGCAGTACTTC. Residues: CASSVRASSYEQYF.

This rearrangement joins TRBV10-3 to TRBJ1-3, with 8 bases aligning to TRBD1. With 2 bases clipped from V and 4 bases from J, the junction kept 4 bases outside the gene matches. The CDR3 length is 15 residues. In germline, CDR1 is ENHRY, CDR2 SYGVKD. The CDR3 is CAISETTGAGNTIYF. DNA of the CDR3: TGTGCCATCAGTGAGACGACAGGGGCGGGAAACACCATATATTTT.

This clone was counted once. This chain links TRBV19 with TRBJ1-1; no firm D call. This CDR3 has 14 residues. V was cut by 3 bases and J by 1 base, with 9 bases left in between. Germline loops: CDR1 LNHDA, CDR2 SQIVND (reference sequence). CDR3 in amino acids: CASSIRRKNTEAFF. The CDR3 region has the DNA TGTGCCAGTAGTATTAGGAGGAAGAACACTGAAGCTTTCTTT.

This clone was counted only a few times. The genes are TRBV29-1 and TRBJ2-7; TRBD2 is a possible D gene (5 bases). V lost 7 bases and J 3 bases, leaving 10 bases between the germline ends. From germline, CDR1 is SQVTM and CDR2 ANQGSEA. CDR3 length: 11 residues. This CDR3 reads CSAYRGYEQYF. The CDR3 bases are TGCAGCGCTTATCGGGGCTACGAGCAGTACTTC.

There are a few counts of this clone. The chain uses TRBV19 and TRBJ1-2; D may be TRBD1 (5 bases). With 7 bases removed from V and 3 bases from J, the gap between germline ends came to 12 bases. The CDR3 is made up of 13 amino acids. Per the germline V gene, CDR1 is LNHDA and CDR2 is SQIVND (reference sequence). The CDR3 DNA is TGTGCCAGTAAGCGGGGCAAGGACTATGGCTACACCTTC. This encodes CASKRGKDYGYTF. Drawing the rest from reference TRBV19 and TRBJ1-2, the complete variable domain is DGGITQSPKYLFRKEGQNVTLSCEQNLNHDAMYWYRQDPGQGLRLIYYSQIVNDFQKGDIAEGYSVSREKKESFPLTVTSAQKNPTAFYLCASKRGKDYGYTFGSGTRLTVV.

This clone was seen only once. The J gene is TRBJ1-1, the V gene TRBV5-6; D not certain. Per the germline V gene, CDR1 is SGHDT and CDR2 is YYEEEE. Trimming left V 3 bases short and J 0 bases short, with 15 bases between. The CDR3 is made up of 16 amino acids. This chain's CDR3 is CASSSTRSRVNTEAFF. The CDR3 DNA follows: TGTGCCAGCAGCTCGACTCGGTCTCGCGTGAACACTGAAGCTTTCTTT.

The V gene is TRBV7-8, the J gene TRBJ1-5; D gene unclear. The CDR3 loop spans 17 amino acids. Germline lookup yields CDR1 SGHVS and CDR2 FQNEAQ. V lost 1 base, J lost 7 bases, and 20 bases lay in between. Here the CDR3 DNA reads TGTGCCAGCAGCTTAGTAGGAGAACCCAGGCGAGGGCAGCCCCAGCATTTT. Its translation: CASSLVGEPRRGQPQHF. The entire variable domain, with the rest obtained from reference TRBV7-8 and TRBJ1-5, is as follows: GAGVSQSPRYKVAKRGQDVALRCDPISGHVSLFWYQQALGQGPEFLTYFQNEAQLDKSGLPSDRFFAERPEGSVSTLKIQRTQQEDSAVYLCASSLVGEPRRGQPQHFGDGTRLSIL.

The V and J genes are TRBV12-5 and TRBJ2-3; possible D gene TRBD1, 5 bases. V was trimmed by 1 base and J by 9 bases, leaving 8 bases between them. Germline assignment: CDR1 LGHNT and CDR2 FRNRAP. This CDR3 has 12 residues. This CDR3 is CASGLAYRTQYF. The CDR3 DNA follows: TGTGCTAGTGGTTTGGCCTACAGGACGCAGTATTTT.

The chain carries TRBV14 and TRBJ1-2; TRBD1 matches 7 bases. This CDR3 has 18 residues. CDR1 and CDR2 from the germline V gene are SGHDN and FVKESK. V dropped 1 base and J dropped 5; count of bases not matched to a gene: 16. The CDR3 sequence is CASSQGGAPGQNLYGYTF. CDR3 in DNA: TGTGCCAGCAGCCAAGGGGGAGCCCCGGGACAGAACCTTTATGGCTACACCTTC.

This chain joins TRBV10-2 and TRBJ2-1, with D possibly matching TRBD2 (6 bases). Germline values: CDR1 WSHSY, CDR2 SAAADI. With 6 bases removed from V and 8 bases from J, the gap between germline ends came to 11 bases. The CDR3 is 12 amino acids. This chain's CDR3 is CASRDPSDEQFF. The CDR3 bases are TGCGCCAGCAGGGATCCTAGCGATGAGCAGTTCTTC.

The chain carries TRBV5-5 and TRBJ1-2; 7 bases match TRBD1. The trim removed 7 bases at V and 4 bases at J, leaving 10 bases unmatched. From germline, CDR1 is SGHKS and CDR2 YYEKEE (reference sequence). The CDR3 has 14 residues. The CDR3 sequence: CASRSEGGLYGYTF. The CDR3 DNA reads as TGTGCCAGCCGATCGGAAGGGGGCCTCTATGGCTACACCTTC.

Here the CDR3 DNA reads TGCGCCAGCAGCCCCACGGGGGGCGATCAGCCCCAGCATTTT. Protein sequence: CASSPTGGDQPQHF. The V and J genes are TRBV5-1 and TRBJ1-5, with a possible D match to TRBD1 (6 bases). V lost 4 bases and J 5 bases, leaving 13 bases between the germline ends. The length of the CDR3 is 14 residues. In germline, CDR1 is SGHRS, CDR2 YFSETQ.

The gene calls are TRBV18 and TRBJ2-1, with no clear D. The CDR3 is made up of 15 amino acids. Trimming shortened V by 3 bases and J by 9 bases, and 18 bases separated the two germline ends. CDR1 and CDR2 from the germline V gene are KGHSH and LQKENI. In nucleotides, the CDR3 is TGTGCCAGCTCACCCCCTTCGAGCCCATTCGGTGAGCAGTTCTTC. It encodes CASSPPSSPFGEQFF.

The V and J genes are TRBV4-1 and TRBJ1-5; TRBD1 might be the D (6 bases). The CDR3 has 14 amino acids. The germline V gene encodes CDR1 MGHRA and CDR2 YSYEKL. Trimming removed 2 bases from V and 4 bases from J, with 9 bases in between. Written as DNA, the CDR3 is TGCGCCAGCAGCCAACCACAGGGTAATCAGCCCCAGCATTTT. This encodes CASSQPQGNQPQHF.

The V and J genes are TRBV9 and TRBJ1-2; 7 bases are a match to TRBD1. Trimming cost V 3 bases and J 5 bases; bases outside gene matches: 7. CDR1 is SGDLS, CDR2 YYNGEE, per germline. This CDR3 contains 14 residues. CDR3 in amino acids: CASSAPGQIYGYTF. The CDR3 bases are TGTGCCAGCAGCGCACCGGGACAGATTTATGGCTACACCTTC.

This clone is a singleton in its sample. The chain uses TRBV11-3 and TRBJ2-3; 10 bases align to TRBD2. The trim removed 3 bases at V and 5 bases at J, leaving 8 bases unmatched. This CDR3 contains 16 residues. Germline lookup yields CDR1 SGHNT and CDR2 YENEEA. This chain's CDR3 is CASSLSGGAVGDTQYF. CDR3 coding DNA: TGTGCCAGCAGCTTGAGCGGGGGGGCCGTGGGAGATACGCAGTATTTT. Together with reference TRBV11-3 and TRBJ2-3, the CDR3 gives the full variable domain: EAGVVQSPRYKIIEKKQPVAFWCNPISGHNTLYWYLQNLGQGPELLIRYENEEAVDDSQLPKDRFSAERLKGVDSTLKIQPAELGDSAVYLCASSLSGGAVGDTQYFGPGTRLTVL.

This chain connects TRBV5-1 to TRBJ2-7; possibly TRBD1 for D (5 bases). Germline V gene lookup returns CDR1 SGHRS and CDR2 YFSETQ. V lost 4 bases and J lost 4, with 15 bases in between. The CDR3 covers 14 residues. The CDR3 loop is CASSPGAVGYEQYF. In DNA form, the CDR3 reads TGCGCCAGCAGCCCTGGGGCCGTGGGGTACGAGCAGTACTTC.

This chain links TRBV5-8 with TRBJ2-1; the match to TRBD1 covers 9 bases. Trimming took 2 bases from V and 0 from J; bases not matched to a gene: 9. The germline gives CDR1 SGHTS, CDR2 YDEGEE. The CDR3 sequence is 18 residues long. The CDR3 sequence: CASSFRTGAMSSYNEQFF. The CDR3 DNA reads TGTGCCAGCAGCTTTCGGACAGGGGCGATGAGCTCCTACAATGAGCAGTTCTTC.

The CDR3 loop is CASSLGGTGGTYEQYF. DNA for the CDR3: TGTGCCAGCAGCTTAGGAGGGACAGGGGGCACCTACGAGCAGTACTTC. This chain links TRBV7-6 with TRBJ2-7; 12 positions agree with TRBD1. Looked up from germline, CDR1 is SGHVS and CDR2 is FNYEAQ. The CDR3 runs 16 residues. V shed 1 base and J 2 bases; nucleotides not matched to a gene: 3. The entire variable domain, with the rest obtained from reference TRBV7-6 and TRBJ2-7, is as follows: GAGVSQSPRYKVTKRGQDVALRCDPISGHVSLYWYRQALGQGPEFLTYFNYEAQQDKSGLPNDRFSAERPEGSISTLTIQRTEQRDSAMYRCASSLGGTGGTYEQYFGPGTRLTVT.

The CDR3 coding sequence is TGTGCCAGCAGTAGTGGACAGGGCGCATCACCCCTCCACTTT. Its translation is CASSSGQGASPLHF. The J gene is TRBJ1-6, the V gene TRBV6-5, with TRBD1 matching 8 bases. The CDR3 covers 14 residues. Trimming at V came to 5 bases and at J to 10 bases, leaving 7 bases not matched to a gene. The germline gives CDR1 MNHEY, CDR2 SVGAGI.

This clone appeared once. The rearrangement links TRBV5-4 to TRBJ2-7; D perhaps matches TRBD1 (6 bases). V was clipped by 7 bases and J by 5 bases, with 13 bases between them. Germline lookup yields CDR1 SGHNT and CDR2 YYREEE (reference sequence). This CDR3 region has 12 residues. For the CDR3, the DNA is TGTGCCAGCGGGGCCAGGGGAGACGAGCAGTACTTC. Translated, it gives CASGARGDEQYF.

This chain uses TRBV10-3 with TRBJ1-2, with D uncertain. Germline V gene data show CDR1 as ENHRY and CDR2 as SYGVKD. V lost 4 bases, J lost 2 bases, and 11 bases lay in between. The CDR3 sequence is 14 residues long. The CDR3 here is CAISGSGLNYGYTF. The DNA of the CDR3 is TGTGCCATCAGTGGGTCGGGCCTCAACTATGGCTACACCTTC.

The genes are TRBV9 and TRBJ2-1; D unclear. The V end lost 2 bases, the J end lost 0 bases, and 6 bases lay between the germline ends. CDR3 length: 14 amino acids. Germline lookup yields CDR1 SGDLS and CDR2 YYNGEE. The CDR3 nucleotides are TGTGCCAGCAGCGTTGATAGCTCCTACAATGAGCAGTTCTTC. This translates into CASSVDSSYNEQFF.

V is TRBV18 and J is TRBJ1-5, with D possibly being TRBD1 (5 bases). Germline V gives CDR1 KGHSH, CDR2 LQKENI. The CDR3 is 13 amino acids. Deletions cut 4 bases from V and 7 bases from J, with 11 bases between. This chain's CDR3 is CASSLTGEQPQHF. CDR3 nucleotide sequence: TGTGCCAGCTCACTTACAGGTGAACAGCCCCAGCATTTT.